The 21 T cell receptor beta chains presented below share a single source sample, sequenced in a study of cytomegalovirus exposure and HLA in healthy donors. PCR was performed using 60 Vbeta and 13 Jbeta primers. Sequenced by immunoSEQ multiplex PCR; TCRdb stores in-frame clones only, minus some. The table includes around 130,000 clones, 80% detected once. Sample: PBMCs. These receptors originate from a man aged 35 to 55 in good health and CMV-seronegative.

V usage is TRBV6-5 and J usage is TRBJ2-5, with D maybe TRBD2 (6 bases). The V gene's germline CDR1 is MNHEY and CDR2 SVGAGI. The CDR3 has 13 residues. V was trimmed by 0 bases and J by 5 bases, leaving 7 bases between them. The CDR3 spells CASSYSSGETQYF. CDR3 coding DNA: TGTGCCAGCAGTTACTCGAGCGGGGAGACCCAGTACTTC.

This chain joins TRBV7-9 and TRBJ2-5; TRBD2 matches at 13 bases. CDR1 is SEHNR, CDR2 FQNEAQ, per germline (reference sequence). The CDR3 has 14 amino acids. V was clipped by 5 bases and J by 3 bases; unmatched bases: 0. The DNA for the CDR3 is TGTGCCAGCAGCGGACTAGCGGGAGAAGAGACCCAGTACTTC. Translated, it gives CASSGLAGEETQYF. The variable domain in full, completed from reference TRBV7-9 and TRBJ2-5, reads DTGVSQNPRHKITKRGQNVTFRCDPISEHNRLYWYRQTLGQGPEFLTYFQNEAQLEKSRLLSDRFSAERPKGSFSTLEIQRTEQGDSAMYLCASSGLAGEETQYFGPGTRLLVL.

The J gene is TRBJ2-7, the V gene TRBV29-1; D possibly corresponds to TRBD1 (5 bases). Germline V gene lookup returns CDR1 SQVTM and CDR2 ANQGSEA. The V end lost 3 bases, the J end lost 7 bases, and 16 bases lay between the germline ends. The length of the CDR3 is 13 residues. The CDR3 region is CSVEGQGLGEQYF. In nucleotides, the CDR3 is TGCAGCGTTGAGGGGCAGGGATTGGGTGAGCAGTACTTC.

This rearrangement joins TRBV28 to TRBJ2-4, with D possibly being TRBD2 (5 bases). The V end was cut by 6 bases, the J end by 0 bases, with 15 bases between. The CDR3 runs to 16 residues. Germline V lookup: CDR1 MDHEN, CDR2 SYDVKM. The CDR3 nucleotides are TGTGCCAGCAGCCACTCGCGGGCTCTAGCCAAAAACATTCAGTACTTC. Translated, it gives CASSHSRALAKNIQYF.

As regards this clone: The same CDR3 can be traced to other DNA sequences in this sample. This rearrangement joins TRBV19 to TRBJ2-7; TRBD2 matches at 12 bases. Germline V gene lookup returns CDR1 LNHDA and CDR2 SQIVND (reference sequence). V was pared by 3 bases and J by 3 bases, with 3 bases of the junction left unmatched. The CDR3 sequence is 15 residues long. Here the CDR3 reads CASSIGLAGIYEQYF. CDR3 bases: TGTGCCAGTAGTATCGGACTAGCGGGGATCTACGAGCAGTACTTC.

The table lists this clone with a few counts. The chain combines TRBV25-1 with TRBJ1-2, with a possible D match to TRBD1 (5 bases). There are 11 residues in the CDR3. V lost 5 bases and J lost 8, with 9 bases in between. Germline CDR1 reads MGHDK; CDR2 reads SYGVNS. The CDR3 is CASSKGYGYTF. Written as DNA, the CDR3 is TGTGCCAGCAGTAAGGGGTACGGCTACACCTTC.

V is TRBV4-2 and J is TRBJ2-2; D is possibly TRBD2 (6 bases). V was trimmed by 4 bases and J by 3 bases, leaving 15 bases between them. Germline values: CDR1 LGHNA, CDR2 YNFKEQ. The CDR3 has 16 residues. The CDR3 nucleotides read TGTGCCAGCAGCCGCGTCACTAGCACTGACACCGGGGAGCTGTTTTTT. Its protein is CASSRVTSTDTGELFF.

This chain connects TRBV19 to TRBJ2-5; no definite D call. CDR3 length equals 13 residues. Looked up from germline, CDR1 is LNHDA and CDR2 is SQIVND (reference sequence). The V end was cut by 6 bases, the J end by 5 bases, with 13 bases between. CDR3 residues: CASSPPAGETQYF. The CDR3 coding sequence is TGTGCCAGTAGCCCCCCCGCCGGGGAGACCCAGTACTTC.

The V call is TRBV7-6, the J call TRBJ2-2; TRBD2 is a possible D gene (6 bases). This CDR3 has 17 residues. V lost 1 base, J lost 7 bases, and 19 bases lay in between. In germline, CDR1 is SGHVS, CDR2 FNYEAQ. CDR3 in DNA: TGTGCCAGCAGCTTAGAACGGCTCAAGCGGGTGGGCGGGGAGCTGTTTTTT. Translated: CASSLERLKRVGGELFF.

V and J are TRBV15 and TRBJ1-6; D not certain. V was trimmed by 5 bases and J by 13 bases, leaving 15 bases between them. Germline V lookup: CDR1 LNHNV, CDR2 YYDKDF (reference sequence). The CDR3 runs 13 residues. CDR3 nucleotide sequence: TGTGCCACCAGCGGGAGACGGTTCTCCCCCCTCCACTTT. Amino acid sequence: CATSGRRFSPLHF.

This rearrangement joins TRBV7-9 to TRBJ2-3; D gene ambiguous. This CDR3 comprises 13 residues. The V end lost 1 base, the J end lost 3 bases, and 5 bases lay between the germline ends. The germline V gene encodes CDR1 SEHNR and CDR2 FQNEAQ (reference sequence). The CDR3 loop is CASSLVLTDTQYF. In DNA form, the CDR3 reads TGTGCCAGCAGCTTAGTTCTTACAGATACGCAGTATTTT.

CDR3 in amino acids: CASSPWARSYEQYF. The CDR3 nucleotides are TGCGCCAGCAGCCCGTGGGCCCGTTCCTACGAGCAGTACTTC. The rearrangement uses TRBV4-1 and TRBJ2-7; no clear D. The CDR3 is 14 residues long. From germline, CDR1 is MGHRA and CDR2 YSYEKL. V was trimmed by 4 bases and J by 1 base, leaving 11 bases between them.

The chain joins TRBV14 to TRBJ1-2, with unresolved D. V was cut by 0 bases and J by 8 bases, with 13 bases left in between. This CDR3 contains 14 residues. Looked up from germline, CDR1 is SGHDN and CDR2 is FVKESK. The CDR3 loop reads CASSQDLRDYGYTF. For the CDR3, the DNA is TGTGCCAGCAGCCAAGATTTGAGGGATTACGGCTACACCTTC.

The V call is TRBV7-8, the J call TRBJ2-5, with 9 bases lining up with TRBD1. Germline CDR1 is SGHVS and CDR2 is FQNEAQ. Trimming at V came to 4 bases and at J to 5 bases, leaving 8 bases not matched to a gene. There are 15 residues in the CDR3. The CDR3 DNA reads TGTGCCAGCAGCTCGAACAGGGGGCTGGGGGAGACCCAGTACTTC. The encoded protein is CASSSNRGLGETQYF.

This rearrangement joins TRBV2 to TRBJ1-1; no clear D gene. V shed 5 bases and J shed 2 bases, with 9 bases lying between them. CDR3 length: 13 amino acids. Germline CDR1 SNHLY, CDR2 FYNNEI. The CDR3 bases are TGTGCCAGCAGTTCCCAGGTTAACACTGAAGCTTTCTTT. Translated: CASSSQVNTEAFF.

The V gene is TRBV5-1, the J gene TRBJ2-5, with 9 positions matching TRBD1. The CDR3 loop spans 14 amino acids. The V gene end was trimmed by 5 bases and the J gene end by 4 bases; junction bases not matched to a gene: 6. Germline V CDR1 and CDR2: SGHRS, YFSETQ. CDR3 loop: CASRRQGGGETQYF. The CDR3 region has the DNA TGCGCCAGCAGGCGACAGGGGGGAGGAGAGACCCAGTACTTC.

This clone was observed a handful of times. V and J are TRBV15 and TRBJ2-7; tentatively, D is TRBD1 (5 bases). The germline CDR1 and CDR2 sequences are LNHNV and YYDKDF (reference sequence). The CDR3 is 16 residues long. The ends were cut back, 0 bases at V and 6 bases at J, with 18 bases in the middle. The CDR3 spells CATSRDRPPTAIEQYF. The CDR3, as DNA: TGTGCCACCAGCAGAGATCGCCCCCCGACAGCGATCGAGCAGTACTTC.

This sequence joins TRBV6-1 and TRBJ1-1; D is unresolved. V was shortened by 0 bases and J by 4 bases, with 12 bases between the two germline ends. This CDR3 contains 15 residues. The germline gives CDR1 MNHNS, CDR2 SASEGT. CDR3: CASSEAYGIGTEAFF. The CDR3 DNA reads as TGTGCCAGCAGTGAAGCCTACGGGATTGGCACTGAAGCTTTCTTT.

The V and J genes are TRBV7-9 and TRBJ2-1; 7 bases align to TRBD2. The CDR3 has 15 residues. With V trimmed by 4 bases and J by 2 bases, 5 bases remained unmatched. CDR1 is SEHNR and CDR2 is FQNEAQ in the germline V gene (reference sequence). The CDR3 DNA sequence: TGTGCCAGCAGCTCGGCGGGAGTAACCTACAATGAGCAGTTCTTC. Protein sequence: CASSSAGVTYNEQFF.

The genes are TRBV7-9 and TRBJ2-4; 8 nucleotides agree with TRBD1. Trimming took 8 bases from V and 9 from J; bases not matched to a gene: 24. The CDR3 spans 18 residues. The V gene's germline CDR1 is SEHNR and CDR2 FQNEAQ (reference sequence). The CDR3 nucleotides are TGTGCCAGCGGGACATCTCACTCGCAGGGGACAGGAGTACTCATTCAGTACTTC. Protein sequence: CASGTSHSQGTGVLIQYF.

This CDR3 is CASSLLSLGQGIGYTF. The CDR3 region has the DNA TGTGCCAGCAGCTTATTGTCTTTGGGACAGGGGATTGGCTACACCTTC. This chain joins TRBV7-2 and TRBJ1-2; TRBD1 agrees at 10 bases. V shed 2 bases and J 7 bases; nucleotides not matched to a gene: 10. Germline CDR1 SGHTA, CDR2 FQGNSA. The CDR3 length is 16 residues.